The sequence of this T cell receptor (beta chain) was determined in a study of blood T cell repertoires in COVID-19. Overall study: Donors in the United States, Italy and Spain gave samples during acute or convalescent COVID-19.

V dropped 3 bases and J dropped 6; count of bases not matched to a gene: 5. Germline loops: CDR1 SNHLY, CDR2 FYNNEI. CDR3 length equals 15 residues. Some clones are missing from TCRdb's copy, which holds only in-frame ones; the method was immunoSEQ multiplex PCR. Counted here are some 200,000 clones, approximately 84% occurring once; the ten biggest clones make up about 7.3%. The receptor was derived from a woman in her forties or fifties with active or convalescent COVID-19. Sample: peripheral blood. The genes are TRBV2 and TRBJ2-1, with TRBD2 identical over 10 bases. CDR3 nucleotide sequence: TGTGCCAGCAGTGATGAAGCGGGGGGGCCCAATGAGCAGTTCTTC. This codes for CASSDEAGGPNEQFF.